This T cell receptor (beta chain) was captured by sequencing in a study of T cell responses to AZD1222 COVID-19 vaccine. In the study overall: Second doses at about 4 or about 12 weeks were pooled.

Regarding the study as a whole: Spike-spanning, vaccine-associated CD4 TCRs were dominant at 160-218 and 743-854. Baseline serology detected seropositivity in only a handful of AZD1222 recipients. Donors were mostly white British, more females; clonal diversity possibly underestimated.

Assay: immunoSEQ multiplex PCR; the TCRdb copy retains only in-frame clones and omits some. Of more than 50,000 clones in the sample, 87% were seen once. Germline V gene lookup returns CDR1 LGHDT and CDR2 YNNKEL (reference sequence). The V and J ends lost 3 bases and 1 base respectively, with 0 bases between them. The CDR3 totals 11 residues. In the case of this clone: Antigen: not known.

The TCR sequence derives from an adult in good health. The material sequenced was peripheral blood, taken on day 0 of AZD1222 vaccination. The rearrangement links TRBV3-1 (or the pseudogene TRBV3-2) to TRBJ2-5; no clear D gene. CDR3 sequence (DNA): TGTGCCAGCAGCCACCAAGAGACCCAGTACTTC. It codes for CASSHQETQYF.